This T cell receptor (beta chain) emerged from a study of cytomegalovirus exposure and HLA in healthy donors. Separate from the roughly 710-subject first cohort, the roughly 120-subject validation cohort was the one that the donors belonged to. The assay was immunoSEQ multiplex PCR, and TCRdb's table has in-frame clones only and misses some. This sample has over 200,000 clones, with roughly 84% found just once. The CDR3 runs 16 residues. V dropped 4 bases and J dropped 5 bases, with 19 bases sitting between them. Germline CDR1 is SGHDT and CDR2 is YYEEEE. This rearrangement joins TRBV5-6 to TRBJ2-1; D is perhaps TRBD2 (5 bases). This sequence originates from a woman under 30 in good health and CMV-seropositive. Sequenced: PBMCs. The CDR3 is CASSREDGRVNNEQFF. CDR3 coding DNA: TGTGCCAGCAGCAGAGAGGACGGGCGGGTCAACAATGAGCAGTTCTTC.